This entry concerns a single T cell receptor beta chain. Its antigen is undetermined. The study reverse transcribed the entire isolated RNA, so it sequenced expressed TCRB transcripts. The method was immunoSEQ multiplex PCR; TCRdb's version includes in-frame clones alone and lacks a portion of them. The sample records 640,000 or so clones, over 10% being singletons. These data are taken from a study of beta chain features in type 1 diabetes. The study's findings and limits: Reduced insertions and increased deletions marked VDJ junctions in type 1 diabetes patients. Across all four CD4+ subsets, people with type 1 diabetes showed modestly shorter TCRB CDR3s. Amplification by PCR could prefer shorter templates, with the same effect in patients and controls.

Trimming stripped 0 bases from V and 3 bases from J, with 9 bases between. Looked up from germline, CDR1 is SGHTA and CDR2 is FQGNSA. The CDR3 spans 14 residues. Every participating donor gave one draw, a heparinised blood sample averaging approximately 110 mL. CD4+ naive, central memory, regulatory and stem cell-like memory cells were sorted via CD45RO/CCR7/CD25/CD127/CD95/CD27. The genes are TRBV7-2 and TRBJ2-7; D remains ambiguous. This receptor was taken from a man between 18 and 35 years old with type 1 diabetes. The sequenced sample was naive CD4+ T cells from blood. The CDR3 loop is CASSLAGSHYEQYF. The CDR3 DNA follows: TGTGCCAGCAGCTTAGCCGGGTCCCACTACGAGCAGTACTTC.